This passage covers 12 T cell receptor beta chains from one sample sequenced in a study of shared clonotypes between healthy human individuals. Method: immunoSEQ multiplex PCR; TCRdb's copy keeps in-frame clones and lacks some. The sample consists of roughly 660,000 clones, 90% of them appearing once. Sequenced input: memory CD8+ T cells from PBMCs. Subset defined: CD45RO+ cells pooled with CCR7-negative TemRA cells. The receptors come from a man younger than 35 in good health. Some clones in this sample may be carry-over from other donors' samples.

This clone is a singleton in its sample. The gene calls are TRBV9 and TRBJ2-4; D call uncertain. Trimming left V 3 bases short and J 6 bases short, with 7 bases between. The CDR3 contains 12 residues. CDR1 and CDR2 (germline): SGDLS, YYNGEE. The CDR3 nucleotides are TGTGCCAGCAGCGGGCTGGGAAACATTCAGTACTTC. This translates into CASSGLGNIQYF.

The chain recombines TRBV7-9 with TRBJ2-1; a weak D match, TRBD2 (5 bases). CDR3 length equals 14 residues. In germline, CDR1 is SEHNR, CDR2 FQNEAQ (reference sequence). V was shortened by 2 bases and J by 9 bases, with 14 bases between the two germline ends. The CDR3 region is CASSLYEEGVEQFF. The CDR3, as DNA: TGTGCCAGCAGCTTATACGAAGAGGGCGTTGAGCAGTTCTTC. The full variable domain, with the rest looked up from reference TRBV7-9 and TRBJ2-1, is DTGVSQNPRHKITKRGQNVTFRCDPISEHNRLYWYRQTLGQGPEFLTYFQNEAQLEKSRLLSDRFSAERPKGSFSTLEIQRTEQGDSAMYLCASSLYEEGVEQFFGPGTRLTVL.

A note on this clone: The sample carries other DNA sequences with the same CDR3. V is TRBV29-1 and J is TRBJ2-7; D possibly corresponds to TRBD1 (6 bases). Trimming shortened V by 4 bases and J by 0 bases, and 7 bases separated the two germline ends. Looked up from germline, CDR1 is SQVTM and CDR2 is ANQGSEA. The CDR3 has 12 amino acids. The CDR3 spells CSVVGASYEQYF. DNA of the CDR3: TGCAGCGTTGTGGGGGCCTCCTACGAGCAGTACTTC.

This clone was seen just once. The V and J genes are TRBV13 and TRBJ2-5, with 14 positions matching TRBD2. CDR3 length: 14 amino acids. V trimming: 7 bases; J trimming: 9 bases; junction bases outside the gene matches: 7. Germline CDR1 and CDR2: PRHDT and FYEKMQ (reference sequence). In DNA, the CDR3 is TGTGCCAGCACCTTGGGACTAGCGGGAGCGGCCCAGTACTTC. It yields the protein CASTLGLAGAAQYF.

The chain recombines TRBV7-9 with TRBJ1-2; no firm D call. The CDR3 length is 13 residues. The V gene's germline CDR1 is SEHNR and CDR2 FQNEAQ (reference sequence). V lost 5 bases and J lost 7, with 14 bases in between. CDR3 residues: CASSLDRASGYTF. For the CDR3, the DNA is TGTGCCAGCAGCCTCGACCGGGCAAGTGGCTACACCTTC.

Concerning this clone itself: A much more abundant neighbour one base away suggests this may be a read error. The chain links TRBV10-3 to TRBJ2-7; TRBD1 matches at 8 bases. Trimming at V came to 10 bases and at J to 2 bases, leaving 10 bases not matched to a gene. Germline V gives CDR1 ENHRY, CDR2 SYGVKD. The CDR3 spans 14 residues. CDR3 protein: CASCRLGQAYEQYF. As DNA, the CDR3 is TGTGCCAGCTGTCGTCTGGGACAGGCCTACGAGCAGTACTTC.

The gene calls are TRBV19 and TRBJ2-5; D is undetermined. V lost 1 base and J 1 base, leaving 4 bases between the germline ends. This CDR3 has 13 residues. Germline assignment: CDR1 LNHDA and CDR2 SQIVND (reference sequence). The CDR3 DNA follows: TGTGCCAGTAGTATAGTACCCCAAGAGACCCAGTACTTC. Residues: CASSIVPQETQYF.

J is TRBJ2-7 and V is TRBV7-6; possible D gene TRBD1, 5 bases. Germline V CDR1 and CDR2: SGHVS, FNYEAQ. CDR3 length: 10 amino acids. The germline V and J ends were trimmed by 5 bases and 10 bases, with 9 bases remaining between them. CDR3: CASSPQGQYF. Written as DNA, the CDR3 is TGTGCCAGCAGCCCCCAGGGACAGTACTTC.

The chain employs TRBV7-9 and TRBJ1-2; 7 bases are a match to TRBD1. Looked up from germline, CDR1 is SEHNR and CDR2 is FQNEAQ (reference sequence). This CDR3 spans 16 amino acids. The V gene end was trimmed by 5 bases and the J gene end by 7 bases; junction bases not matched to a gene: 16. The DNA of the CDR3 is TGTGCCAGCAGCGCATCAGGGACAGCTCTTCCCCGTGGCTACACCTTC. Translating it yields CASSASGTALPRGYTF.

The chain employs TRBV19 and TRBJ1-2, with 10 bases aligning to TRBD1. With V trimmed by 4 bases and J by 5 bases, 7 bases remained unmatched. The CDR3 is 15 residues long. Germline V CDR1 and CDR2: LNHDA, SQIVND (reference sequence). The CDR3 loop is CASSKTGTGVYGYTF. The CDR3 nucleotides read TGTGCCAGTAGTAAAACCGGGACAGGGGTATATGGCTACACCTTC.

The rearrangement joins TRBV28 to TRBJ2-4, with D perhaps matching TRBD1 (6 bases). The V and J ends lost 3 bases and 7 bases respectively, with 10 bases between them. This CDR3 is built from 13 residues. The germline V gene encodes CDR1 MDHEN and CDR2 SYDVKM. CDR3: CASSFFRGNIQYF. The CDR3 DNA is TGTGCCAGCAGTTTCTTTAGGGGGAACATTCAGTACTTC.

This sequence joins TRBV7-2 and TRBJ2-1; the D gene could be TRBD1 or TRBD2 (5 bases each). This CDR3 is built from 13 residues. Trimming stripped 4 bases from V and 10 bases from J, with 14 bases between. Per germline, CDR1 SGHTA and CDR2 FQGNSA. This chain's CDR3 is CASSSQGAYEQFF. CDR3 in DNA: TGTGCCAGCAGCTCTCAGGGAGCCTACGAGCAGTTCTTC.